The entry below gives a single T cell receptor (beta chain) sequence along with its context. The antigen is unknown. These data belong to a study of T cells in Graves' hyperthyroidism and ophthalmopathy. CDR1 and CDR2 from the germline V gene are MGHRA and YSYEKL. The CDR3 covers 14 residues. Trimming removed 0 bases at V and 3 bases at J, with 6 bases between. Study-wide results and caveats: Most clonotypes expanded in the thyroid (above 0.001) were also present in blood. A 13 V-J signature model discriminated ophthalmopathy versus stable hyperthyroidism.

Amplified TCR beta CDR3 regions derived from RNA transcripts. The TCR CDR3 was amplified in a first-round RT-PCR using the HTBI primer set. TCRdb re-derived calls from the multiplex PCR reads in MiXCR, one entry per CDR3 protein. Of under 250,000 distinct CDR3 sequences in the sample, 24% were seen once. The clonotype originates from a woman in her 40s with Graves' ophthalmopathy. Source material: blood. The rearrangement uses TRBV4-1 and TRBJ2-1; no firm D call. The CDR3 nucleotides are TGCGCCAGCAGCCAAGAACCAGGCTACAATGAGCAGTTCTTC. This codes for CASSQEPGYNEQFF.